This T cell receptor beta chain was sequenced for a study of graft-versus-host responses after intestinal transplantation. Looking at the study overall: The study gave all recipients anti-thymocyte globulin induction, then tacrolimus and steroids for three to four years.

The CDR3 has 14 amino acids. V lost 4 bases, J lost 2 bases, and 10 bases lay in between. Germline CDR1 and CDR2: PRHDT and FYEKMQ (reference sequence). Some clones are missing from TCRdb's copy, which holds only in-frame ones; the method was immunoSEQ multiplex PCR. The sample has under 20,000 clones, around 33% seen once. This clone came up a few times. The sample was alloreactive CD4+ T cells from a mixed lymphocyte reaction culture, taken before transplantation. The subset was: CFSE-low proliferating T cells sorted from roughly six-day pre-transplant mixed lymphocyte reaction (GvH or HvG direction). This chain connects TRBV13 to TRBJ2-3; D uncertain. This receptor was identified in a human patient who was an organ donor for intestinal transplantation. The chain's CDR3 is CASSSGSVTDTQYF. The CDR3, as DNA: TGTGCCAGCAGCTCCGGTTCCGTCACAGATACGCAGTATTTT.